The rows below give T cell receptor beta chains drawn from one sample of a study of control samples from healthy donors and cancer patients. Assay: immunoSEQ multiplex PCR; the TCRdb copy retains only in-frame clones and omits some. The data show about 120,000 clones, approximately 88% seen once. Sample: blood. The receptors were sampled from a man between 40 and 49 years old in good health. CDR3s leave out the opening cysteine and the closing phenylalanine or tryptophan.

v_call: TRBV20-1
j_call: TRBJ1-1
cdr3_aa: SASRVNTEAF

v_call: TRBV30
j_call: TRBJ2-2
cdr3_aa: AWSTRDRDTGELF

v_call: TRBV5-1
j_call: TRBJ1-2
cdr3_aa: ASRATQGFDGYT

v_call: TRBV7-9
j_call: TRBJ2-3
cdr3_aa: ASSSGTSFTDTQY

v_call: TRBV30
j_call: TRBJ1-1
cdr3_aa: AWTPKPVSAF

v_call: TRBV6-5
j_call: TRBJ1-2
cdr3_aa: ASNEDRDLYGYT

v_call: TRBV19
j_call: TRBJ1-4
cdr3_aa: ASRDSATNEKLF

v_call: TRBV9
j_call: TRBJ1-5
cdr3_aa: ASGGDQPQH

v_call: TRBV29-1
j_call: TRBJ1-1
cdr3_aa: SVGHQGTEAF

v_call: TRBV6-6
j_call: TRBJ2-3
cdr3_aa: ASSDAADTQY

v_call: TRBV7-9
j_call: TRBJ1-1
cdr3_aa: ASSLQASNTEAF

v_call: TRBV2
j_call: TRBJ1-5
cdr3_aa: ASSEFQGAFNQPQH